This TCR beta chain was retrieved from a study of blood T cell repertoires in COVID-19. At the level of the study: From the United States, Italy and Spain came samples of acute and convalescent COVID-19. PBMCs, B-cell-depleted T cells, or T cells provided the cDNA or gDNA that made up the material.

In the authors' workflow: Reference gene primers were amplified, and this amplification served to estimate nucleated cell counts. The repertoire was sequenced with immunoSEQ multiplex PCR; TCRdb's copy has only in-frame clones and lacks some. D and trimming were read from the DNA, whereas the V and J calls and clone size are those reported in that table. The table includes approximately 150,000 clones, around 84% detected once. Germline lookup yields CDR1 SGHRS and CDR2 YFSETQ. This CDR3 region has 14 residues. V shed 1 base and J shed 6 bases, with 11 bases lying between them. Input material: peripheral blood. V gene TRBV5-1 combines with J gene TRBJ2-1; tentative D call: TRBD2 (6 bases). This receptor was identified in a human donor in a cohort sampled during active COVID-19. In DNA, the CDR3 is TGCGCCAGCAGCTTGCGGGCGGGGCTCAATGAGCAGTTCTTC. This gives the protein CASSLRAGLNEQFF.